The following is a TCR beta chain sequence with its context. Its matching antigen is unknown. CDR3 length: 14 residues. Germline CDR1 MNHEY, CDR2 SVGAGI. V shed 4 bases and J shed 4 bases, with 12 bases lying between them. The sample is drawn from a study of cytotoxic CD8 clonotypes in ibrutinib-treated CLL. Assay used: immunoSEQ multiplex PCR; TCRdb lists only in-frame clones, some missing. The table includes some 58,000 clones, approximately 75% detected once. Whole-study results and caveats: Public clonotypes (which were uncommon) either contracted or remained stable on treatment. Rising at ibrutinib response, clonality subsequently fell back toward baseline at progression.

Sequences were derived from PBMCs, sampled after 12 months of ibrutinib treatment. This rearrangement joins TRBV6-5 to TRBJ2-3; D not resolved. The origin of this receptor is a human donor with chronic lymphocytic leukemia. The CDR3 DNA sequence: TGTGCCAGCAGTTCCCCCCCCAGTTCAGATACGCAGTATTTT. This codes for CASSSPPSSDTQYF.